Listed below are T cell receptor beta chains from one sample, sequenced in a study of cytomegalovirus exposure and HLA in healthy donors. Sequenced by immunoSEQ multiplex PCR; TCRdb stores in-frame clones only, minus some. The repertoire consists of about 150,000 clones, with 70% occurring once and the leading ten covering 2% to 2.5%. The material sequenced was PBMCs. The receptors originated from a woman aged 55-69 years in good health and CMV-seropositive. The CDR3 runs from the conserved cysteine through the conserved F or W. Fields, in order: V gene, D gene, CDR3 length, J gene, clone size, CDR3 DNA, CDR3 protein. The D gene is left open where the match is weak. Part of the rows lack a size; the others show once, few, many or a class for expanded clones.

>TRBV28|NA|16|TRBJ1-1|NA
TGTGCCAGCAGCGTCACAAGGACAGTTTCGAACACTGAAGCTTTCTTT
CASSVTRTVSNTEAFF
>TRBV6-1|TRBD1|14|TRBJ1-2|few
TGTGCCAGCAGTGACGGGGGGACAGGGGATGGCTACACCTTC
CASSDGGTGDGYTF
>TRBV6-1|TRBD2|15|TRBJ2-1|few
TGTGCCAGCAGTTTAGCGGGAAGCTCCTACAATGAGCAGTTCTTC
CASSLAGSSYNEQFF
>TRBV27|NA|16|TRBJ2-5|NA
TGTGCCAGCAGTTTAATGGCAGGGAAGTTTGGGGAGACCCAGTACTTC
CASSLMAGKFGETQYF
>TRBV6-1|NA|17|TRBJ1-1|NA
TGTGCCAGCAGTGGAGACGGAGCTAAATACCCTAACACTGAAGCTTTCTTT
CASSGDGAKYPNTEAFF
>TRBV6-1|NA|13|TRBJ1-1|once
TGTGCCAGCAGTGGCCCCCGCGGAACTGAAGCTTTCTTT
CASSGPRGTEAFF
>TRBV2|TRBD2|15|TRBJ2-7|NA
TGTGCCAGCAGTAGTTTAAGCGGGAGGGCCTACGAGCAGTACTTC
CASSSLSGRAYEQYF
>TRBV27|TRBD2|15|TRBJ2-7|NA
TGTGCCAGCAGTTCCCTCCTAGCGGGGGCCTACGAGCAGTACTTC
CASSSLLAGAYEQYF
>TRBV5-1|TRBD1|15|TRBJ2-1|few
TGCGCCAGCAGCTTTAGACAGGGGGTTGCCAATGAGCAGTTCTTC
CASSFRQGVANEQFF
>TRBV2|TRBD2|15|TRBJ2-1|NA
TGTGCCAGCACCACCAGGGGAGCGGGAGTAAATGAGCAGTTCTTC
CASTTRGAGVNEQFF
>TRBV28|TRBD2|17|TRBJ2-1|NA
TGTGCCAGCAGTTCATCCTTAGCGGGAGGCTCCTACAATGAGCAGTTCTTC
CASSSSLAGGSYNEQFF
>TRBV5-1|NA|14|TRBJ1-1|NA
TGCGCCAGCAGCCAACGACAGGCGAACACTGAAGCTTTCTTT
CASSQRQANTEAFF
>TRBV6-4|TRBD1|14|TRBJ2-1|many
TGTGCCAGCAGCACGGGACAGAGTTTGAATGAGCAGTTCTTC
CASSTGQSLNEQFF
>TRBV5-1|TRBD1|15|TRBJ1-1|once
TGCGCCTGCGCTGCCGGGACAGGGATGGGCACTGAAGCTTTCTTT
CACAAGTGMGTEAFF
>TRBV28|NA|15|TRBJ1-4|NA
TGTGCCAGCAGTTTCGGTGACAGGAGAAATGAAAAACTGTTTTTT
CASSFGDRRNEKLFF
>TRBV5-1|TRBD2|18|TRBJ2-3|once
TGCGCCAGCAGCTTGGGGGCCGGGACTAGATCGGGCACAGATACGCAGTATTTT
CASSLGAGTRSGTDTQYF
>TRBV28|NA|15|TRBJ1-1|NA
TGTGCCAGCAGTTCCACGACACACATGAACACTGAAGCTTTCTTT
CASSSTTHMNTEAFF
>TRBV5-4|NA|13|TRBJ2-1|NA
TGTGCCAGCAGCTTGCCGGGACAAGCTATAGAGTTCTTC
CASSLPGQAIEFF
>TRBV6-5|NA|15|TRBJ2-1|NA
TGTGCTAGCAGTTCACTCCTAGGGGGAGGGAATGAGCAGTTCTTC
CASSSLLGGGNEQFF
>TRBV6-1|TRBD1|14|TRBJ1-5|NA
TGTGCCAGCAGTCTGGACAGGGGGGGTCAGCCCCAGCATTTT
CASSLDRGGQPQHF
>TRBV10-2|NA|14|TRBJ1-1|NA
TGCGCCAGCAGTGAGACAGGCATGAACACTGAAGCTTTCTTT
CASSETGMNTEAFF
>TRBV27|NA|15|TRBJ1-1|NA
TGTGCCAGCAGTTTCGATGGGGCCGGGTACACTGAAGCTTTCTTT
CASSFDGAGYTEAFF